This T cell receptor beta chain was sequenced for a study of response to subunit inactivated influenza vaccine. Notes on the study in general: After each seasonal influenza vaccination, few new T cells are recruited, the authors suggested.

TCRdb independently ran MiXCR on the RT-PCR reads; one entry per CDR3 protein. This sample has about 780,000 distinct CDR3 sequences; less than 20% occur once, and the top ten carry approximately 10%. About this clonotype: Its antigen remains unknown. A much larger clone lies one base from this, so it may be a read error. A read error is likely, as this CDR3 ends without the conserved phenylalanine or tryptophan.

CDR3 size: 11 residues. The material sequenced was PBMCs from blood, taken 4 to 6 days after vaccination. The chain carries TRBV12-3 or TRBV12-4 and TRBJ2-1, with a tentative D call TRBD2 (5 bases). The source of this sequence is a man between 50 and 59 years old who received an inactivated influenza vaccine. The CDR3: CTVTTYNEQFL. The CDR3 DNA follows: TGTACCGTGACTACTTACAATGAGCAGTTCCTC.